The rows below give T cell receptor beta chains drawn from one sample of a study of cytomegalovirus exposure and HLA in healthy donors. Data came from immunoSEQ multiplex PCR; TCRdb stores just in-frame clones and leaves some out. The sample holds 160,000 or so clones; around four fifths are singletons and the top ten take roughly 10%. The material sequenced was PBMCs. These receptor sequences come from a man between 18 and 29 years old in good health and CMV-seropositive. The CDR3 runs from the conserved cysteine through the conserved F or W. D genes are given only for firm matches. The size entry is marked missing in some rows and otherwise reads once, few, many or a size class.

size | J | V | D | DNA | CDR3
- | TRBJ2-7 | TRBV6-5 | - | TGTGCCAGCAGTTACATGGGGGGAGAGCAGTACTTC | CASSYMGGEQYF
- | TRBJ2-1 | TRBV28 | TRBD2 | TGTGCCAGCAGTGGTAGCGGGAGCTCCTACAATGAGCAGTTCTTC | CASSGSGSSYNEQFF
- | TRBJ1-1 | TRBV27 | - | TGTGCCAGCAGTTTATTGGTCGGGACTGAAGCTTTCTTT | CASSLLVGTEAFF
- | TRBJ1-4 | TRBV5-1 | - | TGCGCCAACTCACTACAGGGAACGGACCCACCAACTAATGAAAAACTGTTTTTT | CANSLQGTDPPTNEKLFF
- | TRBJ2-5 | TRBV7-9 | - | TGTGCCAGCAGCTTATTGACTAGTGGGGAAGAGACCCAGTACTTC | CASSLLTSGEETQYF
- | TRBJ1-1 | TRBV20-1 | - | TGCAGTGCTCTCCCGTCTGCGAAAGCTTTCTTT | CSALPSAKAFF
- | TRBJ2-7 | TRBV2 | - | TGTGCCAGCATCAATTCGCGGGTCCGGGGCGAGCAGTACTTC | CASINSRVRGEQYF
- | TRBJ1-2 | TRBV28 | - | TGTGCCAGCAGTTTCCGACTAGCGGGGGAAGCTAACTATGGCTACACCTTC | CASSFRLAGEANYGYTF
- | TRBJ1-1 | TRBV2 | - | TGTGCCAGCAGTGAAATAGGTCGGGGGGCGAACACTGAAGCTTTCTTT | CASSEIGRGANTEAFF
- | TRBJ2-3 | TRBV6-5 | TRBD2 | TGTGCCAGCAGTTACTCGGGGGGGTCGTTCACAGATACGCAGTATTTT | CASSYSGGSFTDTQYF
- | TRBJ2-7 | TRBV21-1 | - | TGTGCCAGCAGCAAAGTTTTTGCGCGGGAGGGCCGTATTGAGACCTACGAGCAGTACTTC | CASSKVFAREGRIETYEQYF
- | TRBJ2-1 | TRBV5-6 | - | TGTGCCAGCAGCTTAGGGGGGGACTACAATGAGCAGTTCTTC | CASSLGGDYNEQFF
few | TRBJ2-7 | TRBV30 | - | TGTGCCTGGAGTGTACGGTACGGCGAGCAGTACTTC | CAWSVRYGEQYF
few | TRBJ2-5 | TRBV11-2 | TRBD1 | TGTGCCAGCAGCGCACAGGGGCAGACCCAGTACTTC | CASSAQGQTQYF
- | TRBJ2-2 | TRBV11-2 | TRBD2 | TGTGCCAGCAGCTTAGCTTACGGGGGGGAAAAAACCGGGGAGCTGTTTTTT | CASSLAYGGEKTGELFF
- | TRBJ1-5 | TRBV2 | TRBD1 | TGTGCCAGCAGTCCGGAGACAGGGGGGTTTAGCAATCAGCCCCAGCATTTT | CASSPETGGFSNQPQHF
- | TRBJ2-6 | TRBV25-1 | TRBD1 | TGTGCCAGCAGTTTTGGGACAGGGAGTGGTGCTGGGGCCAACGTCCTGACTTTC | CASSFGTGSGAGANVLTF
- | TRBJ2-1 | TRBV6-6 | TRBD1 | TGTGCCAGCAGGCCACCACAGGGGGCGCCCAGCGGGCTCCAGTTCTTC | CASRPPQGAPSGLQFF
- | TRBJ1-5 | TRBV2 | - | TGTGCCAGCTCCCGGAATCAGCCCCAGCATTTT | CASSRNQPQHF
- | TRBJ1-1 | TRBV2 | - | TGTGCCAGCAATATCAGGGAGGGCAATGAAGCTTTCTTT | CASNIREGNEAFF
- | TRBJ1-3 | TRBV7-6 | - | TGTGCCAGCAGCTTAGCGTCGGGGGCTGGAAACACCATATATTTT | CASSLASGAGNTIYF
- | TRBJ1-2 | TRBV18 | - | TGTGCCAGCTCACCAAATAAATCTAACTATGGCTACACCTTC | CASSPNKSNYGYTF
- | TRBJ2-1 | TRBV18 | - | TGTGCCAGCTCACCAGTGAGTAATGAGCAGTTCTTC | CASSPVSNEQFF
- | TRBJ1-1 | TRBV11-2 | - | TGTGCCAGCAGTTCTCCGGGACTCGGGGAGGCTTTCTTT | CASSSPGLGEAFF
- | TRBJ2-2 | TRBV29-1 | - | TGCAGCGTTGAAAAGGGGGGGGCCGCCGGGGAGCTGTTTTTT | CSVEKGGAAGELFF
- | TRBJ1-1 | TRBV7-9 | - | TGTGCCAGCAGCTATCAAGGGACTAACACTGAAGCTTTCTTT | CASSYQGTNTEAFF
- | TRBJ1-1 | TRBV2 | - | TGTGCCAGCAGTGAACTCCGGAAAGGCCGGGTGGCTGAAGCTTTCTTT | CASSELRKGRVAEAFF
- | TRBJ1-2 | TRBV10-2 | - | TGCGCCAGCAGTGTCGAGTTTAACTATGGCTACACCTTC | CASSVEFNYGYTF
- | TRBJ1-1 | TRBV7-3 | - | TGTACCAGCAGCTACAGGGTTAACACTGAAGCTTTCTTT | CTSSYRVNTEAFF
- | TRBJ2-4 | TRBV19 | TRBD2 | TGTGCCAGTAGTAAGGGAGGGGACATTCAGTACTTC | CASSKGGDIQYF
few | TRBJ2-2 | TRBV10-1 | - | TGCGCCAGCAGTCGCTTCGGGGACGGGGAGCTGTTTTTT | CASSRFGDGELFF
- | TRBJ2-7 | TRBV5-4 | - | TGTGCCAGCAGCTTGGACGGGGTCACCTACGAGCAGTACTTC | CASSLDGVTYEQYF